These 18 T cell receptor beta chains share one sample of origin, sequenced in a study of blood T cell repertoires in COVID-19. Sequenced by immunoSEQ multiplex PCR; TCRdb stores in-frame clones only, minus some. The sample has a few hundred thousand clones, 75% to 90% seen once. The sequenced material came from peripheral blood. The receptors stem from a man aged 25-45 years who had recovered from COVID-19.

The chain combines TRBV11-3 with TRBJ1-6; D ambiguous. From germline, CDR1 is SGHNT and CDR2 YENEEA. V was shortened by 7 bases and J by 3 bases, with 7 bases between the two germline ends. The CDR3 covers 13 residues. The CDR3 sequence is CASIRSYNSPLHF. CDR3 DNA: TGTGCCAGCATCCGGAGCTATAATTCACCCCTCCACTTT.

V usage is TRBV19 and J usage is TRBJ1-2; D not certain. The V end was cut by 7 bases, the J end by 4 bases, with 19 bases between. CDR3 length: 15 residues. Per germline, CDR1 LNHDA and CDR2 SQIVND (reference sequence). The CDR3 protein is CASMVGRVFGYGYTF. The CDR3 nucleotides read TGTGCCAGTATGGTTGGTCGGGTCTTCGGCTATGGCTACACCTTC.

The chain links TRBV18 to TRBJ1-5, with 7 nucleotides matching TRBD1. Germline CDR1 KGHSH, CDR2 LQKENI. This CDR3 is 15 amino acids long. V lost 1 base to trimming and J lost 5 bases; unmatched junction nucleotides: 5. CDR3 nucleotides: TGTGCCAGCTCACCACGAACAGGGGATGATCAGCCCCAGCATTTT. It specifies CASSPRTGDDQPQHF.

V is TRBV10-3 and J is TRBJ1-4; D is ambiguous. This CDR3 has 13 residues. The V gene's germline CDR1 is ENHRY and CDR2 SYGVKD. With 2 bases removed from V and 8 bases from J, the gap between germline ends came to 9 bases. The CDR3 sequence is CAISETGREKLFF. In DNA, the CDR3 is TGTGCCATCAGTGAGACGGGGAGAGAAAAACTGTTTTTT.

This sequence joins TRBV9 and TRBJ2-1; possibly TRBD1 for D (6 bases). CDR1 SGDLS and CDR2 YYNGEE come from the germline V gene. The CDR3 loop spans 16 amino acids. Trimming removed 1 base from V and 6 bases from J, with 17 bases in between. CDR3 loop: CASSVIQSSRGNEQFF. The CDR3 DNA follows: TGTGCCAGCAGCGTAATCCAGTCGTCCAGGGGCAATGAGCAGTTCTTC.

The sample holds one count of this clone. The rearrangement links TRBV21-1 to TRBJ1-1. TRBV21-1 is recorded as a pseudogene. The CDR3 loop spans 20 amino acids. The CDR3 sequence is CASSKIETVSKSTMNTEAFF. In nucleotides, the CDR3 is TGTGCCAGCAGCAAAATCGAGACGGTGTCTAAGAGCACTATGAACACTGAAGCTTTCTTT.

V usage is TRBV3-1 (or the pseudogene TRBV3-2) and J usage is TRBJ1-6, with D possibly matching TRBD1 (5 bases). Trimming stripped 2 bases from V and 9 bases from J, with 11 bases between. Per the germline V gene, CDR1 is LGHDT and CDR2 is YNNKEL (reference sequence). This CDR3 is built from 14 residues. CDR3 loop: CASSQYGQGSPLHF. DNA of the CDR3: TGTGCCAGCAGCCAATATGGGCAGGGTTCACCCCTCCACTTT.

This rearrangement joins TRBV6-1 to TRBJ2-2; 7 bases are shared with TRBD2. The V gene's germline CDR1 is MNHNS and CDR2 SASEGT. V trimming: 1 base; J trimming: 7 bases; junction bases outside the gene matches: 0. This CDR3 region has 13 residues. DNA for the CDR3: TGTGCCAGCAGTGAAGGGGGGGGCGGGGAGCTGTTTTTT. Translation: CASSEGGGGELFF.

This chain uses TRBV3-1 (or the pseudogene TRBV3-2) with TRBJ1-2, with a weak D call TRBD1 (6 bases). CDR1 and CDR2 (germline): LGHDT, YNNKEL (reference sequence). The CDR3 extends over 13 amino acids. Trimming removed 5 bases at V and 8 bases at J, with 15 bases between. CDR3 sequence reads: CASSSYGQYGYTF. The DNA for the CDR3 is TGTGCCAGCAGCAGCTACGGACAGTACGGCTACACCTTC.

The rearrangement joins TRBV19 to TRBJ1-1; 9 nucleotides line up with TRBD1. The V gene's germline CDR1 is LNHDA and CDR2 SQIVND (reference sequence). Trimming took 4 bases from V and 5 from J; bases not matched to a gene: 8. The CDR3 has 15 residues. CDR3: CASSNRTGGITEAFF. CDR3 DNA sequence: TGTGCCAGTAGTAACAGAACAGGGGGCATAACTGAAGCTTTCTTT.

The chain has TRBV4-1 and TRBJ1-3; 10 bases align to TRBD1. The junction had 11 bases not matched to a gene; V was cut back by 0 bases and J by 0 bases. The germline V gene has CDR1 MGHRA and CDR2 YSYEKL. The CDR3 has 20 amino acids. Written as DNA, the CDR3 is TGCGCCAGCAGCCAAGATGACAGGGGGCGCAACATGCTCTCTGGAAACACCATATATTTT. Its translation is CASSQDDRGRNMLSGNTIYF.

The rearrangement links TRBV5-5 to TRBJ2-5, with 7 bases lining up with TRBD1. The CDR3 contains 14 residues. The V gene end was trimmed by 5 bases and the J gene end by 7 bases; junction bases not matched to a gene: 11. Germline V gene lookup returns CDR1 SGHKS and CDR2 YYEKEE (reference sequence). CDR3 sequence: CASRIQGSEGTQYF. The CDR3 bases are TGTGCCAGCAGGATACAGGGGTCCGAGGGGACCCAGTACTTC. Full variable domain (missing parts from reference TRBV5-5 and TRBJ2-5): DAGVTQSPTHLIKTRGQQVTLRCSPISGHKSVSWYQQVLGQGPQFIFQYYEKEERGRGNFPDRFSARQFPNYSSELNVNALLLGDSALYLCASRIQGSEGTQYFGPGTRLLVL.

V gene TRBV5-1 combines with J gene TRBJ2-7; 9 nucleotides agree with TRBD2. The germline V gene has CDR1 SGHRS and CDR2 YFSETQ. The CDR3 is made up of 16 amino acids. Trimming removed 3 bases from V and 0 bases from J; junction bases left unmatched: 7. The CDR3 loop reads CASSYGGGAFSYEQYF. The CDR3 nucleotides are TGCGCCAGCAGCTATGGCGGGGGGGCATTCTCCTACGAGCAGTACTTC.

V and J are TRBV5-1 and TRBJ1-6; possibly TRBD1 for D (6 bases). CDR3 length: 15 amino acids. Germline CDR1 is SGHRS and CDR2 is YFSETQ. V was cut by 5 bases and J by 7 bases, with 16 bases left in between. The CDR3 DNA reads as TGCGCCAGCAGACTATCCGGGACAAGGAATTCACCCCTCCACTTT. As protein: CASRLSGTRNSPLHF.

The chain recombines TRBV19 with TRBJ2-2, with TRBD1 as a possible D gene (6 bases). This CDR3 is 16 amino acids long. Looked up from germline, CDR1 is LNHDA and CDR2 is SQIVND (reference sequence). Between the trimmed V and J ends, which lost 3 bases and 4 bases, there was a span of 15 bases. The CDR3 here is CASSIPGQIITGELFF. The CDR3 nucleotides read TGTGCCAGTAGTATTCCAGGACAGATTATCACCGGGGAGCTGTTTTTT. Filled out from reference TRBV19 and TRBJ2-2, the complete variable domain reads DGGITQSPKYLFRKEGQNVTLSCEQNLNHDAMYWYRQDPGQGLRLIYYSQIVNDFQKGDIAEGYSVSREKKESFPLTVTSAQKNPTAFYLCASSIPGQIITGELFFGEGSRLTVL.

The chain couples TRBV6-5 to TRBJ2-3, with TRBD2 as a possible D gene (6 bases). Trimming cost V 6 bases and J 9 bases, with 22 bases left between them. Germline V gives CDR1 MNHEY, CDR2 SVGAGI. This CDR3 is 15 amino acids long. For the CDR3, the DNA is TGTGCCAGCAGGGACGTTTTAAGGTCTGGGGGGACGCAGTATTTT. Translating gives CASRDVLRSGGTQYF.

In its sample, this clone was seen once. The genes are TRBV11-3 and TRBJ2-7; no reliable D call. Looked up from germline, CDR1 is SGHNT and CDR2 is YENEEA. This CDR3 comprises 12 residues. The ends were cut back, 6 bases at V and 0 bases at J, with 6 bases in the middle. CDR3 nucleotide sequence: TGTGCCAGCAGTGGGCTCTCCTACGAGCAGTACTTC. Residues: CASSGLSYEQYF.

This chain uses TRBV21-1 with TRBJ1-5; TRBD1 is taken as the D call from the table, unchecked against the DNA. TRBV21-1 constitutes a pseudogene. CDR3 size: 14 residues. The CDR3 DNA is TGTGCCAGCATCGACAGGAGTAGCAATCAGCCCCAGCATTTT. Translation: CASIDRSSNQPQHF.